Each of the 13 T cell receptor beta chains below was sequenced from the same sample in a study of blood T cell repertoires in COVID-19. Clones were read by immunoSEQ multiplex PCR, and TCRdb kept only the in-frame ones, dropping some. This table holds 250,000 to 350,000 clones, about 88% found once. The sequencing input was PBMCs or T cells enriched from blood (not recorded which). The receptors originated from a man aged 55 to 70 who had recovered from COVID-19.

The J gene is TRBJ2-1, the V gene TRBV7-2; TRBD1 aligns across 7 bases. The CDR3 spans 16 residues. In germline, CDR1 is SGHTA, CDR2 FQGNSA. V lost 5 bases to trimming and J lost 2 bases; unmatched junction nucleotides: 9. The CDR3 is CASSALTGTAYNEQFF. The DNA for the CDR3 is TGTGCCAGCAGCGCCCTAACCGGGACAGCCTACAATGAGCAGTTCTTC.

The chain employs TRBV6-5 and TRBJ2-1; 11 positions match TRBD2. CDR3 length: 13 amino acids. CDR1 is MNHEY and CDR2 is SVGAGI in the germline V gene. The V and J ends lost 6 bases and 14 bases, in that order; junction bases with no gene match: 9. For the CDR3, the DNA is TGTGCCAGCAGCCCCGGGACTAGCGGAATGGAGTTCTTC. Protein sequence: CASSPGTSGMEFF.

This clone was counted a single time. The V call is TRBV19, the J call TRBJ2-1; TRBD1 might be the D (6 bases). CDR3 length: 12 residues. Germline loops: CDR1 LNHDA, CDR2 SQIVND (reference sequence). Trimming pared 7 bases from V and 10 bases from J, leaving 14 bases between. The CDR3 bases are TGTGCCAGTAATACGGACAGTGGCGAGCAGTTCTTC. Translated, it gives CASNTDSGEQFF.

The count of this clone is one. The gene calls are TRBV7-6 and TRBJ2-2; 7 bases map to TRBD1. Germline V gene lookup returns CDR1 SGHVS and CDR2 FNYEAQ. CDR3 size: 14 residues. The J segment lost 4 bases and the V segment lost 5 bases, leaving 4 bases of the junction unmatched. The CDR3 DNA sequence: TGTGCCAGCAGCCCAAGGGGGCGCACCGGGGAGCTGTTTTTT. Translated, it gives CASSPRGRTGELFF.

The chain is built from TRBV7-9 and TRBJ1-1; D is unresolved. CDR1 is SEHNR, CDR2 FQNEAQ, per germline (reference sequence). V lost 2 bases, J lost 3 bases, and 7 bases lay in between. The CDR3 loop spans 13 amino acids. CDR3 protein: CASSLRAYTEAFF. The CDR3 DNA is TGTGCCAGCAGCTTACGAGCATACACTGAAGCTTTCTTT.

The chain is built from TRBV6-5 and TRBJ1-2; D is perhaps TRBD1 (6 bases). From germline, CDR1 is MNHEY and CDR2 SVGAGI. The CDR3 extends over 13 amino acids. V shed 8 bases and J shed 1 base, with 11 bases lying between them. This CDR3 is CASGQKRNYGYTF. CDR3 bases: TGTGCCAGCGGACAGAAACGTAACTATGGCTACACCTTC.

Concerning this clone itself: The same CDR3 is also encoded by other DNA sequences in this sample. V gene TRBV7-2 combines with J gene TRBJ2-3; D perhaps matches TRBD2 (6 bases). The CDR3 has 14 amino acids. CDR1 is SGHTA, CDR2 FQGNSA, per germline. The V and J ends lost 3 bases and 4 bases respectively, with 11 bases between them. In DNA form, the CDR3 reads TGTGCCAGCAGCTTCGGGGGTGGGGCAGATACGCAGTATTTT. Its translation: CASSFGGGADTQYF. Variable domain in full (rest from reference TRBV7-2 and TRBJ2-3): GAGVSQSPSNKVTEKGKDVELRCDPISGHTALYWYRQSLGQGLEFLIYFQGNSAPDKSGLPSDRFSAERTGGSVSTLTIQRTQQEDSAVYLCASSFGGGADTQYFGPGTRLTVL.

The chain is built from TRBV5-1 and TRBJ1-2, with D perhaps matching TRBD1 (5 bases). CDR1 is SGHRS, CDR2 YFSETQ, per germline. The CDR3 has 12 amino acids. V was cut by 8 bases and J by 5 bases, with 13 bases left in between. The CDR3 is CASSQGLYGYTF. The CDR3 region has the DNA TGCGCCAGTTCGCAGGGTCTGTATGGCTACACCTTC.

J is TRBJ1-3 and V is TRBV19, with TRBD1 identical over 10 bases. The germline gives CDR1 LNHDA, CDR2 SQIVND (reference sequence). The CDR3 extends over 16 amino acids. V dropped 7 bases and J dropped 3; count of bases not matched to a gene: 9. In DNA, the CDR3 is TGTGCCAGTACCCTACCGGGACAGGGGTTTGGAAACACCATATATTTT. This sequence encodes CASTLPGQGFGNTIYF.

The chain's CDR3 is CASSTGHLNEQFF. CDR3 sequence (DNA): TGTGCCAGCAGCACCGGACACCTAAATGAGCAGTTCTTC. The chain is built from TRBV11-3 and TRBJ2-1; a possible D gene is TRBD1 (5 bases). The V end was cut by 5 bases, the J end by 7 bases, with 12 bases between. The CDR3 is 13 amino acids. Germline CDR1 SGHNT, CDR2 YENEEA.

In DNA, the CDR3 is TGTGCCAGCTCACCAGACCCGGCCCGGGACACTGAAGCTTTCTTT. The encoded protein is CASSPDPARDTEAFF. The chain uses TRBV18 and TRBJ1-1; D is ambiguous. Trimming removed 2 bases from V and 3 bases from J, with 13 bases in between. CDR1 is KGHSH and CDR2 is LQKENI in the germline V gene. This CDR3 has 15 amino acids.

This chain links TRBV5-1 with TRBJ2-7; TRBD2 matches at 10 bases. This CDR3 comprises 16 residues. Germline assignment: CDR1 SGHRS and CDR2 YFSETQ. Trimming cost V 0 bases and J 3 bases; bases outside gene matches: 6. The CDR3 is CASSLGGTSEYYEQYF. In nucleotides, the CDR3 is TGCGCCAGCAGCTTGGGCGGGACTAGCGAGTACTACGAGCAGTACTTC.

V usage is TRBV24-1 and J usage is TRBJ2-1; D unresolved. The germline V gene has CDR1 KGHDR and CDR2 SFDVKD. Trimming left V 4 bases short and J 7 bases short, with 13 bases between. The CDR3 is 14 residues long. For the CDR3, the DNA is TGTGCCACCAGTGACCCCGGTGGTTTTAATGAGCAGTTCTTC. Its protein product is CATSDPGGFNEQFF.